The present T cell receptor (beta chain) was sequenced within a study of T cells in Graves' hyperthyroidism and ophthalmopathy. Amplification of TCR beta CDR3 regions used RNA as the template. HTBI primers were used for first-round RT-PCR of the TCR CDR3. TCRdb processed the multiplex PCR reads anew with MiXCR; each CDR3 protein has one entry. The sample shows 100,000 to 140,000 distinct CDR3 sequences, around a sixth of them seen only once. Sequenced input: blood. This TCR derives from a woman between 50 and 59 years old with Graves' hyperthyroidism.

The CDR3 sequence is CASSIAQGPWASEAFF. The CDR3 DNA is TGTGCCAGTAGTATAGCCCAGGGACCATGGGCGTCTGAAGCTTTCTTT. The chain has TRBV19 and TRBJ1-1; TRBD1 is a possible D gene (5 bases). The germline V and J ends were trimmed by 1 base and 6 bases, with 18 bases remaining between them. Germline V CDR1 and CDR2: LNHDA, SQIVND (reference sequence). This CDR3 comprises 16 residues.